This T cell receptor beta chain was captured by sequencing in a study of OX40 agonist ivuxolimab in advanced cancers. Clones were sequenced by immunoSEQ multiplex PCR, and TCRdb holds only the in-frame ones, with some missing. The data hold 67,000 or so clones, with around 85% observed a single time. Autoimmune disease history or systemic immunosuppression was exclusionary. The TCR was taken from an adult with an advanced solid tumor such as melanoma, head and neck, liver or kidney cancer. Specimen: CD4+ or CD8+ T cells sorted from blood, collected in a trial of the OX40 agonist ivuxolimab.

The CDR3 DNA reads as TGTGCCTGTGACGGCGGTAGACTAGCGCGTAGCACAGATACGCAGTATTTT. Protein: CACDGGRLARSTDTQYF. The genes are TRBV30 and TRBJ2-3; TRBD2 matches 8 bases. CDR3 length equals 17 residues. CDR1 and CDR2 (germline): GTSNPN, SVGIG (reference sequence). Germline trimming cut 6 bases from V and 0 bases from J; bases unmatched to any gene: 14.